The sequence of this T cell receptor (beta chain) was determined in a study of blood T cell repertoires in COVID-19. Looking at the study overall: COVID-19 samples collected from the United States, Italy and Spain covered acute and convalescent phases. The analysed material was cDNA or gDNA that came from T cells, B-cell-depleted T cells, or PBMCs.

Self-reported history from a screening survey and questionnaire set each donor's cohort. The assay was immunoSEQ multiplex PCR, and TCRdb's table has in-frame clones only and misses some. The sample records around 310,000 clones, approximately 89% being singletons. The sample was PBMCs or T cells enriched from blood (not recorded which). The clonotype was recovered from a man aged 30 to 39 who had recovered from COVID-19.

The CDR3 here is CASSSRTGVVDEQFF. CDR3 in DNA: TGTGCCAGCAGTTCAAGAACAGGGGTTGTCGATGAGCAGTTCTTC. The V gene is TRBV28, the J gene TRBJ2-1; 7 nucleotides line up with TRBD1. The CDR3 has 15 residues. Germline V CDR1 and CDR2: MDHEN, SYDVKM. V trimming: 4 bases; J trimming: 8 bases; junction bases outside the gene matches: 11.